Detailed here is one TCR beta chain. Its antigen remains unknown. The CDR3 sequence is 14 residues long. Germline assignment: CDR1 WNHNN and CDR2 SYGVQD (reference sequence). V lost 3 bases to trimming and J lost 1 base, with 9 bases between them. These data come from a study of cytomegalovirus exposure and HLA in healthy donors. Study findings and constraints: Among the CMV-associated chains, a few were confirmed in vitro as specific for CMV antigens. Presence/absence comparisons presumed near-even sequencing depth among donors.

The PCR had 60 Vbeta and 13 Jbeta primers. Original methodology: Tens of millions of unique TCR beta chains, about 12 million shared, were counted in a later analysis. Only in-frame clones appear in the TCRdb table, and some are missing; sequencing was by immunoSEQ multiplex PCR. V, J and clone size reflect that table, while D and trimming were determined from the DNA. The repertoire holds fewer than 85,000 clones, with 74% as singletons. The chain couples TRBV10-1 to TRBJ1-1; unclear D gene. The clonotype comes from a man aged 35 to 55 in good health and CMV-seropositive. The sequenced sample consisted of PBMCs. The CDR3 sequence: CASSEDNGNTEAFF. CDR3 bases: TGCGCCAGCAGTGAAGACAATGGGAACACTGAAGCTTTCTTT.